The clone carrying this T cell receptor (beta chain) was observed at least ten times. The record originates from a study of T cells in Graves' hyperthyroidism and ophthalmopathy. Turning to the study itself: Peripheral blood draws took place at initial diagnosis, ahead of any treatment.

Using RNA transcripts as the source, TCR beta CDR3 regions were amplified. The TCR CDR3 first-round RT-PCR relied on the HTBI primer set. TCRdb re-derived calls from the multiplex PCR reads in MiXCR, one entry per CDR3 protein. In the table there are fewer than 350,000 distinct CDR3 sequences, less than 20% of which are singletons. The V gene end was trimmed by 6 bases and the J gene end by 6 bases; junction bases not matched to a gene: 5. The CDR3 sequence is 13 residues long. CDR1 is KGHSH and CDR2 is LQKENI in the germline V gene. The V call is TRBV18, the J call TRBJ1-2, with 9 bases aligning to TRBD1. Sequenced sample: blood. The receptor comes from a woman aged 35 to 49 with Graves' ophthalmopathy. CDR3 in amino acids: CASSTGGSNGYTF. The CDR3 DNA is TGTGCCAGCTCTACAGGGGGCTCGAATGGCTACACCTTC.